The 3 T cell receptor beta chains in this list originate from one sample, sequenced in a study of blood T cells in healthy people across ages. For the second PCR, which ran for about 7 to 11 cycles, a sample-barcoded 5' primer and a J-beta primer mix were used. A single record per CDR3 protein comes from TCRdb applying MiXCR to the 5' RACE reads. Of 800,000 to 950,000 distinct CDR3 sequences in the sample, approximately 49% were seen once. Sequencing was performed on blood. The receptor source for this set is a man in his thirties or forties in good health.

The chain carries TRBV4-3 and TRBJ2-5; D remains ambiguous. The J call is doubtful: the DNA matches TRBJ2-7 better. In germline, CDR1 is LGHNA, CDR2 YSLEER. The CDR3 loop spans 13 amino acids. CDR3 residues: CASSQVEGHEQYF. The CDR3 DNA reads as TGCGCCAGCAGCCAAGTTGAAGGACACGAGCAGTACTTC.

This clonotype came up a few times. The rearrangement uses TRBV2 and TRBJ2-7, with TRBD1 as a possible D gene (6 bases). Trimming took off 7 bases at V and 3 bases at J, with 10 bases between the two ends. Germline lookup yields CDR1 SNHLY and CDR2 FYNNEI. The CDR3 totals 12 residues. The CDR3 loop reads CASNPDSYEQYF. DNA for the CDR3: TGTGCCAGCAACCCGGACAGCTACGAGCAGTACTTC.

This clonotype was observed many times. The chain uses TRBV20-1 and TRBJ2-1; D not certain. The V and J ends lost 0 bases and 9 bases respectively, with 9 bases between them. Germline assignment: CDR1 DFQATT and CDR2 SNEGSKA (reference sequence). CDR3 length: 12 amino acids. The DNA of the CDR3 is TGCAGTGCTAGAGATTTTGTGGGTGAGCAGTTCTTC. Its protein is CSARDFVGEQFF.